Presented here are 8 T cell receptor beta chains from one specimen sequenced in a study of identical twins. TCRdb reprocessed the 5' RACE reads with MiXCR, giving one entry per CDR3 protein. The table lists about 1.7 million distinct CDR3 sequences, about 32% of them singletons. Sequenced input: cord blood. Source of these receptors: a newborn girl in good health.

This chain connects TRBV30 to TRBJ2-7, with a possible D match to TRBD2 (5 bases). V was cut by 0 bases and J by 7 bases, with 13 bases left in between. The germline V gene encodes CDR1 GTSNPN and CDR2 SVGIG (reference sequence). CDR3 size: 13 residues. CDR3 sequence (DNA): TGTGCCTGGAGTGTACTAGGTCCGGGTGAGCAGTACTTC. Its translation is CAWSVLGPGEQYF.

This clonotype was picked up a small number of times. The chain is built from TRBV3-1 and TRBJ1-5, with a possible D match to TRBD1 (5 bases). The germline V and J ends were trimmed by 0 bases and 5 bases, with 11 bases remaining between them. The CDR3 loop spans 15 amino acids. The V gene's germline CDR1 is LGHDT and CDR2 YNNKEL (reference sequence). CDR3 loop: CASSQESGWHQPQHF. As DNA, the CDR3 is TGTGCCAGCAGCCAAGAATCAGGGTGGCATCAGCCCCAGCATTTT. The whole variable domain, remainder taken from reference TRBV3-1 and TRBJ1-5, is DTAVSQTPKYLVTQMGNDKSIKCEQNLGHDTMYWYKQDSKKFLKIMFSYNNKELIINETVPNRFSPKSPDKAHLNLHINSLELGDSAVYFCASSQESGWHQPQHFGDGTRLSIL.

V gene TRBV6-2 or TRBV6-3 combines with J gene TRBJ2-4, with D possibly called TRBD1 or TRBD2 (6 bases each). The end of the DNA is better explained by TRBJ2-7, so the J call may be wrong. The CDR3 sequence is 14 residues long. Germline V gives CDR1 MNHEY, CDR2 SVGEGT. The DNA of the CDR3 is TGTGCCAGCAGTTACGCGGAGGGGGTGTACGAGCAGTACTTC. Translation gives CASSYAEGVYEQYF.

J is TRBJ2-7 and V is TRBV14; TRBD1 might be the D (6 bases). The tail of the sequence fits TRBJ2-5 better, so the J call may be wrong. The CDR3 is 14 residues long. Germline CDR1 and CDR2: SGHDN and FVKESK. This CDR3 is CASSRGSFKETQYF. The CDR3 bases are TGTGCCAGCAGCAGGGGGTCCTTTAAAGAGACCCAGTACTTC.

This chain connects TRBV27 to TRBJ2-1, with D possibly TRBD2 on 6 matching bases. Deletions cut 0 bases from V and 7 bases from J, with 13 bases between. The CDR3 totals 15 residues. Germline values: CDR1 MNHEY, CDR2 SMNVEV (reference sequence). This CDR3 reads CASSLSRVGGNEQFF. CDR3 sequence (DNA): TGTGCCAGCAGTTTATCGAGAGTAGGAGGGAATGAGCAGTTCTTC.

This clonotype showed up just a few times. DNA of the CDR3: TGTGCCAGCAGCTTAGGTACAGATAATGAAAAACTGTTTTTT. Amino acid sequence: CASSLGTDNEKLFF. This chain joins TRBV7-2 and TRBJ1-4; unclear D gene. This CDR3 spans 14 amino acids. Looked up from germline, CDR1 is SGHTA and CDR2 is FQGNSA. V dropped 1 base and J dropped 4 bases, with 7 bases sitting between them.

A few counts support this clonotype. The V call is TRBV3-1, the J call TRBJ2-1; 7 bases map to TRBD2. J gave up 13 bases and V 3 bases, and 6 bases lay outside the gene matches. CDR1 is LGHDT, CDR2 YNNKEL, per germline (reference sequence). This CDR3 spans 12 amino acids. CDR3 amino acids: CASSHLGLDQFF. CDR3 DNA: TGTGCCAGCAGCCACCTCGGACTAGATCAGTTCTTC.

Details on this clonotype: At one end, the junction sequence differs from germline, possibly due to a read error. The V gene is TRBV5-1, the J gene TRBJ2-3, with 7 nucleotides matching TRBD2. The CDR3 has 15 residues. Germline CDR1 SGHRS, CDR2 YFSETQ. Here the CDR3 DNA reads TGCGCCAGCAGCGCCCTAGCGGCCCCGCAGGATACACAGTATTTT. Its protein is CASSALAAPQDTQYF.